The 17 T cell receptor beta chains presented below share a single source sample, sequenced in a study of monozygotic twins with inflammatory bowel disease. TCRdb re-called the 5' RACE reads, yielding one record per CDR3 amino acid sequence without DNA. This listing includes some 160,000 distinct CDR3 sequences. Sequencing input: blood. These receptors were collected from a human donor with ulcerative colitis or Crohn's disease, or a healthy co-twin of an affected twin (not recorded which).

The gene calls are TRBV6-5 and TRBJ2-1; TCRdb's D call of TRBD1 is untestable without DNA. The CDR3 has 15 amino acids. The germline gives CDR1 MNHEY, CDR2 SVGAGI. The CDR3 sequence is CASSYSGTGVRPQFF.

V is TRBV3-1 and J is TRBJ2-7; TCRdb returns TRBD1, unconfirmable since there is no DNA. Germline V gene lookup returns CDR1 LGHDT and CDR2 YNNKEL (reference sequence). The CDR3 covers 14 residues. The CDR3 sequence: CASSQGTGVREQYF.

V usage is TRBV28 and J usage is TRBJ1-5; the TCRdb call, TRBD1, lacks DNA for checking. Germline lookup yields CDR1 MDHEN and CDR2 SYDVKM. This CDR3 has 14 residues. CDR3 in amino acids: CASSGGTGVWPQHF.

This chain links TRBV5-1 with TRBJ1-4; the D gene TCRdb calls, TRBD1, cannot be checked with no DNA. Per germline, CDR1 SGHRS and CDR2 YFSETQ. The length of the CDR3 is 14 residues. The chain's CDR3 is CASSLTGDNEKLFF.

The gene calls are TRBV28 and TRBJ1-5. CDR1 and CDR2 (germline): MDHEN, SYDVKM. CDR3 size: 22 residues. The CDR3 reads CASSPARVPKPQRKYSNQPQHF. Full variable domain (rest looked up from reference TRBV28 and TRBJ1-5): DVKVTQSSRYLVKRTGEKVFLECVQDMDHENMFWYRQDPGLGLRLIYFSYDVKMKEKGDIPEGYSVSREKKERFSLILESASTNQTSMYLCASSPARVPKPQRKYSNQPQHFGDGTRLSIL.

The chain couples TRBV5-1 to TRBJ2-5. This CDR3 is built from 15 residues. The germline V gene has CDR1 SGHRS and CDR2 YFSETQ. The CDR3 loop reads CASSLADSTQETQYF. Using reference TRBV5-1 and TRBJ2-5 for the parts outside the CDR3, the full variable domain is KAGVTQTPRYLIKTRGQQVTLSCSPISGHRSVSWYQQTPGQGLQFLFEYFSETQRNKGNFPGRFSGRQFSNSRSEMNVSTLELGDSALYLCASSLADSTQETQYFGPGTRLLVL.

The chain recombines TRBV21-1 with TRBJ2-1; the D call from TCRdb, TRBD2, cannot be confirmed without DNA. TRBV21-1 is classified as a pseudogene. The CDR3 totals 19 residues. CDR3 sequence reads: CASSKAGGLAGGLYNEQFF.

V is TRBV2 and J is TRBJ2-6. From germline, CDR1 is SNHLY and CDR2 FYNNEI. This CDR3 is 16 amino acids long. CDR3 residues: CASSDVVSSGANVLTF.

This sequence joins TRBV7-2 and TRBJ1-2; TCRdb gives TRBD1 as the D gene, but with no DNA this cannot be confirmed. Germline values: CDR1 SGHTA, CDR2 FQGNSA. This CDR3 is 15 amino acids long. The CDR3 spells CASSLFEGTGGGYTF.

This rearrangement joins TRBV16 to TRBJ1-4. The CDR3 covers 15 residues. Germline loops: CDR1 KGHSY, CDR2 FQNENV. The CDR3 spells CASSQNTATNEKLFF. Variable domain in full (rest from reference TRBV16 and TRBJ1-4): GEEVAQTPKHLVRGEGQKAKLYCAPIKGHSYVFWYQQVLKNEFKFLISFQNENVFDETGMPKERFSAKCLPNSPCSLEIQATKLEDSAVYFCASSQNTATNEKLFFGSGTQLSVL.

The rearrangement uses TRBV19 and TRBJ2-5; the TRBD1 assignment by TCRdb is unverifiable without DNA. CDR3 length equals 16 residues. Germline loops: CDR1 LNHDA, CDR2 SQIVND (reference sequence). CDR3 in amino acids: CASSMRTVRRQETQYF.

The chain uses TRBV5-6 and TRBJ1-1. The CDR3 is 16 amino acids. Germline CDR1 and CDR2: SGHDT and YYEEEE. The CDR3 loop is CASSFQDARSNSEAFF. The full variable domain, in which reference TRBV5-6 and TRBJ1-1 provide the parts outside the CDR3, is DAGVTQSPTHLIKTRGQQVTLRCSPKSGHDTVSWYQQALGQGPQFIFQYYEEEERQRGNFPDRFSGHQFPNYSSELNVNALLLGDSALYLCASSFQDARSNSEAFFGQGTRLTVV.

The chain joins TRBV5-1 to TRBJ2-1; absent DNA, TCRdb's TRBD1 call cannot be checked. CDR1 is SGHRS and CDR2 is YFSETQ in the germline V gene. The length of the CDR3 is 16 residues. This CDR3 reads CASSLARTGPIDEQFF.

The chain recombines TRBV5-4 with TRBJ1-1; the D gene TCRdb calls, TRBD1, cannot be checked with no DNA. The length of the CDR3 is 14 residues. Germline V gene lookup returns CDR1 SGHNT and CDR2 YYREEE (reference sequence). The CDR3 sequence: CASSFRDRRTEAFF.

CDR3 region: CASSLGAGDSNYGYTF. The chain couples TRBV12-3 or TRBV12-4 to TRBJ1-2. The CDR3 spans 16 residues.

The chain couples TRBV12-3 or TRBV12-4 to TRBJ1-4; the TCRdb D gene call, TRBD1, has no DNA to confirm it. CDR3 size: 16 residues. The CDR3: CASSRREQGRDEKLFF.

The CDR3 sequence: CASSLSLIDRQYF. This chain connects TRBV4-1 to TRBJ2-7. Germline V gene sequence: CDR1 MGHRA, CDR2 YSYEKL. This CDR3 comprises 13 residues.